Presented here are 27 T cell receptor beta chains from one specimen sequenced in a study of CD8 T cells in ankylosing spondylitis. TCRdb re-analysed the 5' RACE reads in MiXCR, keeping a single row per CDR3 protein. Of around 150,000 distinct CDR3 sequences in the sample, about 18% were seen once. The sequencing input was blood, either unsorted or a sorted T cell fraction (not recorded which). The source of these receptors is a male donor with ankylosing spondylitis or in good health (not recorded which).

The table lists this clonotype with a few counts. The rearrangement uses TRBV20-1 and TRBJ2-2; 11 bases are shared with TRBD2. V lost 1 base to trimming and J lost 6 bases; unmatched junction nucleotides: 10. Germline V CDR1 and CDR2: DFQATT, SNEGSKA (reference sequence). The CDR3 length is 17 residues. The CDR3 DNA reads as TGCAGTGCTAGAGCTACTAGCGGGGGCATGGGGGCCGGGGAGCTGTTTTTT. It is translated as CSARATSGGMGAGELFF.

The rearrangement joins TRBV5-1 to TRBJ1-1; no clear D gene. This CDR3 has 13 amino acids. V lost 1 base to trimming and J lost 7 bases, with 11 bases between them. Germline V gene sequence: CDR1 SGHRS, CDR2 YFSETQ. The CDR3: CASSLTPGFEAFF. Here the CDR3 DNA reads TGCGCCAGCAGCTTGACCCCGGGATTTGAAGCTTTCTTT.

There are a few counts of this clonotype. The genes are TRBV19 and TRBJ1-1, with a weak D call TRBD1 (5 bases). The germline V and J ends were trimmed by 5 bases and 5 bases, with 15 bases remaining between them. CDR1 and CDR2 from the germline V gene are LNHDA and SQIVND (reference sequence). The CDR3 contains 14 residues. The CDR3 sequence is CASSVWQGGTEAFF. DNA of the CDR3: TGTGCCAGTAGTGTATGGCAGGGTGGGACTGAAGCTTTCTTT.

This clonotype was counted ten times or more. The chain joins TRBV29-1 to TRBJ2-6, with TRBD2 as a possible D gene (6 bases). The V gene's germline CDR1 is SQVTM and CDR2 ANQGSEA. The V end lost 3 bases, the J end lost 0 bases, and 15 bases lay between the germline ends. The length of the CDR3 is 17 residues. CDR3 nucleotide sequence: TGCAGCGTTGAGGCGGGACCGACAGTCTCTGGGGCCAACGTCCTGACTTTC. Its protein is CSVEAGPTVSGANVLTF. The full variable domain, with the rest looked up from reference TRBV29-1 and TRBJ2-6, is SAVISQKPSRDICQRGTSLTIQCQVDSQVTMMFWYRQQPGQSLTLIATANQGSEATYESGFVIDKFPISRPNLTFSTLTVSNMSPEDSSIYLCSVEAGPTVSGANVLTFGAGSRLTVL.

In its sample, this clonotype was seen many times. The chain uses TRBV27 and TRBJ2-3; the match to TRBD2 covers 14 bases. CDR3 size: 15 residues. From germline, CDR1 is MNHEY and CDR2 SMNVEV (reference sequence). J lost 7 bases, V lost 6 bases, and 6 bases had no gene match. This CDR3 reads CASRPGTSGGNTQYF. Written as DNA, the CDR3 is TGTGCCAGCAGGCCCGGGACTAGCGGGGGCAATACGCAGTATTTT.

This clonotype was observed a few times. The rearrangement links TRBV29-1 to TRBJ2-6, with D possibly being TRBD2 (6 bases). The CDR3 runs to 18 residues. Germline CDR1 SQVTM, CDR2 ANQGSEA. Trimming shortened V by 0 bases and J by 0 bases, and 15 bases separated the two germline ends. The CDR3 bases are TGCAGCGTTGAAGATCGCCGGGACTCGGGCTCTGGGGCCAACGTCCTGACTTTC. Encoded protein: CSVEDRRDSGSGANVLTF.

This chain links TRBV29-1 with TRBJ1-1; D is unclear. The CDR3 has 12 amino acids. CDR1 is SQVTM and CDR2 is ANQGSEA in the germline V gene. Trimming took 5 bases from V and 6 from J, leaving 13 bases between them. CDR3 bases: TGCAGCGTTTACGCCGGGCCCCCTGAAGCTTTCTTT. The encoded protein is CSVYAGPPEAFF.

This clonotype was seen at least ten times. The chain employs TRBV13 and TRBJ2-7; D unclear. Between the trimmed V and J ends, which lost 7 bases and 2 bases, there was a span of 15 bases. The CDR3 consists of 14 residues. The germline V gene has CDR1 PRHDT and CDR2 FYEKMQ (reference sequence). In nucleotides, the CDR3 is TGTGCCAGCACAGATGGGTCTGGGCCCTACGAGCAGTACTTC. It yields the protein CASTDGSGPYEQYF.

The chain couples TRBV5-4 to TRBJ2-3, with D perhaps matching TRBD2 (5 bases). This CDR3 has 14 residues. Trimming removed 5 bases at V and 4 bases at J, with 14 bases between. Germline V gene lookup returns CDR1 SGHNT and CDR2 YYREEE (reference sequence). For the CDR3, the DNA is TGTGCCAGCAGAGTAGCGCTTAGCGCAGATACGCAGTATTTT. Translated: CASRVALSADTQYF.

This clonotype was picked up a small number of times. The CDR3 nucleotides are TGTGCCAGCTCACCACCGACGACGACCCAGGGGGAGCTGTTTTTT. It specifies CASSPPTTTQGELFF. The J gene is TRBJ2-2, the V gene TRBV18; D ambiguous. CDR1 is KGHSH and CDR2 is LQKENI in the germline V gene. V shed 0 bases and J shed 8 bases, with 13 bases lying between them. This CDR3 region has 15 residues. The full variable domain, completed using reference TRBV18 and TRBJ2-2, is NAGVMQNPRHLVRRRGQEARLRCSPMKGHSHVYWYRQLPEEGLKFMVYLQKENIIDESGMPKERFSAEFPKEGPSILRIQQVVRGDSAAYFCASSPPTTTQGELFFGEGSRLTVL.

This clonotype was recorded a few times. V usage is TRBV27 and J usage is TRBJ2-5; D unclear. CDR3 size: 13 residues. With 3 bases removed from V and 5 bases from J, the gap between germline ends came to 10 bases. The germline CDR1 and CDR2 sequences are MNHEY and SMNVEV (reference sequence). CDR3: CASSLNGFETQYF. As DNA, the CDR3 is TGTGCCAGCAGTTTGAACGGGTTCGAGACCCAGTACTTC.

This clonotype was counted at least ten times. The CDR3: CSARDIGRTGELFF. The CDR3 DNA reads as TGCAGTGCTAGAGATATAGGTCGCACCGGGGAGCTGTTTTTT. This chain uses TRBV20-1 with TRBJ2-2; D is unresolved. Germline V lookup: CDR1 DFQATT, CDR2 SNEGSKA (reference sequence). This CDR3 has 14 amino acids. V was trimmed by 0 bases and J by 4 bases, leaving 9 bases between them.

The V call is TRBV27, the J call TRBJ2-2; 12 bases line up with TRBD2. J was trimmed by 3 bases and V by 4 bases; bases with no gene match: 12. Per germline, CDR1 MNHEY and CDR2 SMNVEV (reference sequence). The CDR3 covers 19 residues. CDR3 residues: CASSSRTSGVILYTGELFF. CDR3 bases: TGTGCCAGCAGTTCCCGGACTAGCGGGGTCATTCTTTACACCGGGGAGCTGTTTTTT.

This clonotype was detected many times. V is TRBV29-1 and J is TRBJ2-2; D gene uncertain. The V end lost 6 bases, the J end lost 6 bases, and 5 bases lay between the germline ends. Germline values: CDR1 SQVTM, CDR2 ANQGSEA. This CDR3 is 10 amino acids long. CDR3 nucleotides: TGCAGCGTGGGGTCCGGGGAGCTGTTTTTT. This codes for CSVGSGELFF.

This clonotype came up many times. V is TRBV29-1 and J is TRBJ2-5; the D gene is possibly TRBD2 (5 bases). This CDR3 is built from 12 residues. CDR1 is SQVTM, CDR2 ANQGSEA, per germline. The ends were cut back, 7 bases at V and 2 bases at J, with 11 bases in the middle. CDR3: CSESSGQETQYF. The CDR3, as DNA: TGCAGCGAGTCGTCGGGACAAGAGACCCAGTACTTC.

This clonotype was counted many times. The gene calls are TRBV19 and TRBJ2-7; 7 nucleotides agree with TRBD1. Germline assignment: CDR1 LNHDA and CDR2 SQIVND (reference sequence). The CDR3 is 17 amino acids. Trimming cost V 4 bases and J 3 bases; bases outside gene matches: 15. In DNA form, the CDR3 reads TGTGCCAGTAGTACCCACATGACAGGGAACTATGACTACGAGCAGTACTTC. It translates to CASSTHMTGNYDYEQYF.

The chain links TRBV5-1 to TRBJ1-1; D is perhaps TRBD1 (5 bases). Trimming took off 4 bases at V and 0 bases at J, with 13 bases between the two ends. The CDR3 covers 15 residues. Germline V gene data show CDR1 as SGHRS and CDR2 as YFSETQ. Here the CDR3 reads CASSTLGRMNTEAFF. For the CDR3, the DNA is TGCGCCAGCAGCACGTTGGGGCGCATGAACACTGAAGCTTTCTTT.

This clonotype was detected a few times. The chain links TRBV12-3 or TRBV12-4 to TRBJ2-5; D is undetermined. The length of the CDR3 is 14 residues. Trimming shortened V by 1 base and J by 5 bases, and 11 bases separated the two germline ends. DNA for the CDR3: TGTGCCAGCAGTTTAGACGCAGTTGGGGAGACCCAGTACTTC. Translating gives CASSLDAVGETQYF.

The rearrangement uses TRBV28 and TRBJ2-6; tentatively, D is TRBD1 (5 bases). The V gene's germline CDR1 is MDHEN and CDR2 SYDVKM. This CDR3 has 17 amino acids. The V and J ends lost 3 bases and 0 bases respectively, with 12 bases between them. CDR3 sequence: CASSFDSPSSGANVLTF. For the CDR3, the DNA is TGTGCCAGCAGTTTTGACAGCCCGTCCTCTGGGGCCAACGTCCTGACTTTC.

This clonotype was observed many times. The limits of the CDR3 on the DNA are not certain, so only TCRdb's listed CDR3 is given. The chain has TRBV29-1 and TRBJ1-2. Including both end residues, the CDR3 is 15 amino acids long. Germline V gene lookup returns CDR1 SQVTM and CDR2 ANQGSEA. The CDR3 loop is CSALTAGALNYGCTF.

This clonotype has at least ten counts. The rearrangement links TRBV10-3 to TRBJ2-2, with D unresolved. Per the germline V gene, CDR1 is ENHRY and CDR2 is SYGVKD. V lost 8 bases to trimming and J lost 2 bases, with 9 bases between them. This CDR3 has 13 amino acids. CDR3 residues: CAIGESNTGELFF. The CDR3 DNA reads TGTGCCATCGGGGAAAGTAACACCGGGGAGCTGTTTTTT.

This clonotype was observed at least ten times. This chain uses TRBV10-2 with TRBJ2-2; 11 bases line up with TRBD1. This CDR3 is built from 17 residues. Germline CDR1 WSHSY, CDR2 SAAADI. Trimming cost V 6 bases and J 6 bases; bases outside gene matches: 12. CDR3 protein: CASRPFPGQGDSGELFF. The CDR3 coding sequence is TGCGCCAGCAGGCCATTTCCGGGACAGGGGGATTCCGGGGAGCTGTTTTTT.

The gene calls are TRBV24-1 and TRBJ2-5; tentatively, D is TRBD1 (5 bases). V lost 3 bases to trimming and J lost 3 bases, with 13 bases between them. CDR3 length equals 15 residues. The germline CDR1 and CDR2 sequences are KGHDR and SFDVKD. In DNA, the CDR3 is TGTGCCACCAGTGATGAAGGGGTGGAAAAAGAGACCCAGTACTTC. It is translated as CATSDEGVEKETQYF.

This clonotype appeared a few times. The chain uses TRBV5-5 and TRBJ2-3; D call uncertain. Per germline, CDR1 SGHKS and CDR2 YYEKEE (reference sequence). The V end lost 0 bases, the J end lost 4 bases, and 6 bases lay between the germline ends. The CDR3 contains 13 residues. The CDR3 reads CASSLGVADTQYF. For the CDR3, the DNA is TGTGCCAGCAGCTTGGGGGTTGCAGATACGCAGTATTTT.

This clonotype was recorded many times. This chain joins TRBV5-1 and TRBJ2-7; D is uncertain. This CDR3 has 13 amino acids. V was shortened by 4 bases and J by 3 bases, with 11 bases between the two germline ends. The germline V gene encodes CDR1 SGHRS and CDR2 YFSETQ. The chain's CDR3 is CASSPLGRYEQYF. Here the CDR3 DNA reads TGCGCCAGCAGCCCGCTCGGTCGCTACGAGCAGTACTTC.

At least ten counts were recorded for this clonotype. V usage is TRBV20-1 and J usage is TRBJ2-1; 9 positions agree with TRBD2. J lost 4 bases, V lost 6 bases, and 10 bases had no gene match. The CDR3 is 15 residues long. CDR1 and CDR2 (germline): DFQATT, SNEGSKA (reference sequence). CDR3 sequence: CSAEVSGSEYNEQFF. CDR3 DNA sequence: TGCAGTGCGGAAGTTAGCGGGAGCGAGTACAATGAGCAGTTCTTC.

The chain joins TRBV6-5 to TRBJ1-5, with TRBD1 identical over 7 bases. From germline, CDR1 is MNHEY and CDR2 SVGAGI. The CDR3 covers 14 residues. J gave up 6 bases and V 4 bases, and 6 bases lay outside the gene matches. The CDR3 DNA is TGTGCCAGCAGTTCCACAGGGGCGGGTCAGCCCCAGCATTTT. Protein sequence: CASSSTGAGQPQHF.